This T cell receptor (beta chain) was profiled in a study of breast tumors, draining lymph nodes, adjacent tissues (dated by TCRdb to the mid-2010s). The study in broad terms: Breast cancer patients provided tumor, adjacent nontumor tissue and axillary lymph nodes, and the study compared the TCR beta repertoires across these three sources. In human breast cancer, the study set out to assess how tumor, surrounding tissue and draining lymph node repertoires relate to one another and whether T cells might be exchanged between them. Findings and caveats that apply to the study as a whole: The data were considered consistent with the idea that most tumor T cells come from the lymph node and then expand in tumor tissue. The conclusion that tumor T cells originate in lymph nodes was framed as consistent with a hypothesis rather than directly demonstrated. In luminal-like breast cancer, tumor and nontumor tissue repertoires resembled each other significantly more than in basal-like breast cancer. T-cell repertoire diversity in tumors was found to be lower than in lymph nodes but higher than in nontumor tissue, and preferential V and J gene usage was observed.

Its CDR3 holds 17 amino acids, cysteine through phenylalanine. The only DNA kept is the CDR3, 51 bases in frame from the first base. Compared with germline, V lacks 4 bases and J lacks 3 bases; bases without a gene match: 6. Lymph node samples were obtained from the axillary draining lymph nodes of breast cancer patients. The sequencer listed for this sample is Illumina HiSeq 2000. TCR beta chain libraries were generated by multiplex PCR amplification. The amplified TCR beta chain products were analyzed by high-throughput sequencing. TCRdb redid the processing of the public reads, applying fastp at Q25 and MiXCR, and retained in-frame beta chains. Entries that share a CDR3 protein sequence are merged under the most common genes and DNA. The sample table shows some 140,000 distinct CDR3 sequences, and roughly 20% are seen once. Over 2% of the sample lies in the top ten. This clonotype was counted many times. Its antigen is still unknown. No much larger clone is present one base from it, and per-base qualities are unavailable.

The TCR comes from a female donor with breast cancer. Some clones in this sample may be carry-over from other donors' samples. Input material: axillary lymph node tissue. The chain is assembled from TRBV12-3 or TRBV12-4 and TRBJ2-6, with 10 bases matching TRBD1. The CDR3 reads CASSWGTGVGGANVLTF. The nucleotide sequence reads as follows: TGTGCCAGCAGTTGGGGGACAGGGGTAGGTGGGGCCAACGTCCTGACTTTC.